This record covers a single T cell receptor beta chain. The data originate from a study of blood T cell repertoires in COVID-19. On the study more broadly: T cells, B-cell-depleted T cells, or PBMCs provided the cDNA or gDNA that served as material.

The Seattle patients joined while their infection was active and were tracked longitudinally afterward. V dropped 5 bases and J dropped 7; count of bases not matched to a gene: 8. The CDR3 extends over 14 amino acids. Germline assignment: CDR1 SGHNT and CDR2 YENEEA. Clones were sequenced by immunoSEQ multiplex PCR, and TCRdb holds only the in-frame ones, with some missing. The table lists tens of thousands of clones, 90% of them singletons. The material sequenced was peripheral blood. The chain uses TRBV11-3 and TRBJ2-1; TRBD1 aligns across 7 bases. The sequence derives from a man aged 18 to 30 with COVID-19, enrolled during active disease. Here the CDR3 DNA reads TGTGCCAGCAGCCGGGACAGAGGAAGAAATGAGCAGTTCTTC. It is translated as CASSRDRGRNEQFF. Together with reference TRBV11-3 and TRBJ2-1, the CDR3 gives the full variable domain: EAGVVQSPRYKIIEKKQPVAFWCNPISGHNTLYWYLQNLGQGPELLIRYENEEAVDDSQLPKDRFSAERLKGVDSTLKIQPAELGDSAVYLCASSRDRGRNEQFFGPGTRLTVL.